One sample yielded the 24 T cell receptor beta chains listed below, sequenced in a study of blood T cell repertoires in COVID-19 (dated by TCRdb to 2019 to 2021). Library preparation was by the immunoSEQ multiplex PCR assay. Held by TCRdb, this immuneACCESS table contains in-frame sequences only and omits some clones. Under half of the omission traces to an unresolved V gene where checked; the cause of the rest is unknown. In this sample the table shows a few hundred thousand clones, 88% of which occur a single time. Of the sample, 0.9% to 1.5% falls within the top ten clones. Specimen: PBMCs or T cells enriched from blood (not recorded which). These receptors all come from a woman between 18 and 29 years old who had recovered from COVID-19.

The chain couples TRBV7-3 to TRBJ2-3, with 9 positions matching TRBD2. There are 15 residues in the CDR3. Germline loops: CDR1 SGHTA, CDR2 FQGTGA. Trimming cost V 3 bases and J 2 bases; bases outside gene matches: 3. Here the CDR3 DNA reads TGTGCCAGCAGCTTGGCGGGGGGGGCCACAGATACGCAGTATTTT. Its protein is CASSLAGGATDTQYF.

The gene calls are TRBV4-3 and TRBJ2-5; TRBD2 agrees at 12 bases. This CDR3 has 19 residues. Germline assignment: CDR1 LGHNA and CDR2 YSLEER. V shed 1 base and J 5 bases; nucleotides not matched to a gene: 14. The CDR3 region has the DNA TGCGCCAGCAGCCAAGCCGTTTCTAGCGGGGGGGCCGCGGGGGAGACCCAGTACTTC. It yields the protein CASSQAVSSGGAAGETQYF.

The DNA of the CDR3 is TGTGCCAGCAGCGCTACTAGCCCCAATGAGCAGTTCTTC. Translation: CASSATSPNEQFF. The chain carries TRBV5-4 and TRBJ2-1; tentative D call: TRBD2 (6 bases). The germline gives CDR1 SGHNT, CDR2 YYREEE (reference sequence). The CDR3 consists of 13 residues. V shed 4 bases and J shed 6 bases, with 11 bases lying between them.

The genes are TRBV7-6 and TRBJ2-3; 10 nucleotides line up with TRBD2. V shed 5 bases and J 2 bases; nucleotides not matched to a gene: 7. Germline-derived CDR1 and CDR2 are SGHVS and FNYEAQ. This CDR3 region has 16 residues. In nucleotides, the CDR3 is TGTGCCAGCAGCCCTCTAGCGGGGGTAGACACAGATACGCAGTATTTT. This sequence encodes CASSPLAGVDTDTQYF.

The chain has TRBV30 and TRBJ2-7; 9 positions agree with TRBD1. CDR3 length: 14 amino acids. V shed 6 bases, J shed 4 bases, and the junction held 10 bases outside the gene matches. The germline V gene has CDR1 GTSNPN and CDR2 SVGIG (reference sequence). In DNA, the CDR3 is TGTGCCTGCCTTGCCCAGGACAGGGGTTACGAGCAGTACTTC. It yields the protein CACLAQDRGYEQYF.

This CDR3 is CASSYRGSSYEQYF. CDR3 coding DNA: TGTGCCAGCAGTTACAGGGGATCTTCCTACGAGCAGTACTTC. The chain combines TRBV27 with TRBJ2-7; 7 bases map to TRBD1. Germline values: CDR1 MNHEY, CDR2 SMNVEV (reference sequence). V shed 4 bases and J 1 base; nucleotides not matched to a gene: 4. This CDR3 has 14 amino acids.

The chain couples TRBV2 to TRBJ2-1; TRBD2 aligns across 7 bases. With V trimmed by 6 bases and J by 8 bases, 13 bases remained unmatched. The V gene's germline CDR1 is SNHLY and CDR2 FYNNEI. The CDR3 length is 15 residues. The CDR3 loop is CASSETSNIHYEQFF. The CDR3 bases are TGTGCCAGCAGCGAGACTAGCAACATACACTATGAGCAGTTCTTC.

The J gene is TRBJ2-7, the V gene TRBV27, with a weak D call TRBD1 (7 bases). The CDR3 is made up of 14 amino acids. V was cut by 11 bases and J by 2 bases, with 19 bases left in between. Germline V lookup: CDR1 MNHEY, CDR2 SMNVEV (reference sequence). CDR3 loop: CAGAGYRGPYEQYF. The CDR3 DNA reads TGTGCCGGGGCGGGGTACAGGGGTCCCTACGAGCAGTACTTC.

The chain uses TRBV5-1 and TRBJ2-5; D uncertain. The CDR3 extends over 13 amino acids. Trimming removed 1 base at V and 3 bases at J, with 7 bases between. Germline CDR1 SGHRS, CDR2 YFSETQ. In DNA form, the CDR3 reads TGCGCCAGCAGCTTGAGTCCAGAAGAGACCCAGTACTTC. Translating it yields CASSLSPEETQYF.

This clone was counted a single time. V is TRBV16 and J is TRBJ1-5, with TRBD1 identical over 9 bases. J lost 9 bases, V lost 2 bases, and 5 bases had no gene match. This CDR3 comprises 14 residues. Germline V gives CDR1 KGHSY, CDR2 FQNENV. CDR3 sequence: CASSQTTGGSPQHF. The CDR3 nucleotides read TGTGCCAGCAGCCAAACGACAGGGGGATCGCCCCAGCATTTT.

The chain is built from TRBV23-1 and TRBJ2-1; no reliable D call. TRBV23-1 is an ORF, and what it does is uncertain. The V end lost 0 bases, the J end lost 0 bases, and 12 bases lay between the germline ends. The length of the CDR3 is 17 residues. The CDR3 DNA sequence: TGCGCCAGCAGTCAATCAGGTCCCAGGCTCTCCTACAATGAGCAGTTCTTC. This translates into CASSQSGPRLSYNEQFF.

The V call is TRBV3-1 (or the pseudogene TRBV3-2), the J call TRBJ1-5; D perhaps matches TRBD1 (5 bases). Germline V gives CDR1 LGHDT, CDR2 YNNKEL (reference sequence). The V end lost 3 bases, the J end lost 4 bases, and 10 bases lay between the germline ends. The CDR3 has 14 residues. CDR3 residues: CASSHNDRNQPQHF. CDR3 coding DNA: TGTGCCAGCAGCCACAACGACAGAAATCAGCCCCAGCATTTT.

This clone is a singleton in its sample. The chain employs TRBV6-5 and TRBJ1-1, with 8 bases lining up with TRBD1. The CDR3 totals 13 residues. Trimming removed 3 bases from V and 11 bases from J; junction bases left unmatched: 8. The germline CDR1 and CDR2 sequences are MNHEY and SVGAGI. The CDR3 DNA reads TGTGCCAGCAGTTATTCGGGACAGGATCGGGCTTTCTTT. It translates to CASSYSGQDRAFF.

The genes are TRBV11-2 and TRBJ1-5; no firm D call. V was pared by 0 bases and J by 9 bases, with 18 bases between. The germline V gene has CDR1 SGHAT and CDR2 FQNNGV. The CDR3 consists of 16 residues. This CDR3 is CASSLDSGLLQGPQHF. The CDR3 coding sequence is TGTGCCAGCAGCTTAGATAGCGGGCTGCTCCAAGGGCCCCAGCATTTT.

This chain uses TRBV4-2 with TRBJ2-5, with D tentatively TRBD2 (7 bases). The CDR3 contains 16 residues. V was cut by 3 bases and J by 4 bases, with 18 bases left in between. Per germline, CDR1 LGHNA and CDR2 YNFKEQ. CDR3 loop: CASSHSSGLGAETQYF. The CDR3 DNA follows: TGTGCCAGCAGCCATTCTAGCGGTCTGGGGGCAGAGACCCAGTACTTC.

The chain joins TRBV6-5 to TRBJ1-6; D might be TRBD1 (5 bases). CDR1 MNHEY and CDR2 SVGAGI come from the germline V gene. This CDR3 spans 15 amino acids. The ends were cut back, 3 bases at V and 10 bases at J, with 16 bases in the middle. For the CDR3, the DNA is TGTGCCAGCAGTTATGGGGTAGGGGATGGGTCACCCCTCCACTTT. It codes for CASSYGVGDGSPLHF.

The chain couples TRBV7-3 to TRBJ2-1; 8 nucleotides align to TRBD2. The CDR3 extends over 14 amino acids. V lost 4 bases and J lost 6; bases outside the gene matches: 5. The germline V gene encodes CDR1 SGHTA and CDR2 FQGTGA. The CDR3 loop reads CASSYLGLANEQFF. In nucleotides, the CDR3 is TGTGCCAGCAGCTATCTAGGACTAGCCAATGAGCAGTTCTTC.

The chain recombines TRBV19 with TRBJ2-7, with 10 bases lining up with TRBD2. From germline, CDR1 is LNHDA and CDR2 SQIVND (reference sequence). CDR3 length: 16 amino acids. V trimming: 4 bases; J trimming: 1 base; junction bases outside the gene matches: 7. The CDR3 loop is CASSKTLAGGSYEQYF. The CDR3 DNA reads TGTGCCAGTAGTAAAACCTTAGCGGGGGGATCCTACGAGCAGTACTTC.

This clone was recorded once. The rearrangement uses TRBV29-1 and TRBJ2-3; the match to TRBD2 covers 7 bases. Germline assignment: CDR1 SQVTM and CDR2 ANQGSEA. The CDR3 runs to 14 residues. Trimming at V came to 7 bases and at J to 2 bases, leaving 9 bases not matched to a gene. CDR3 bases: TGCAGCGGGACTAGGGAGGGTTACACAGATACGCAGTATTTT. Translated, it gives CSGTREGYTDTQYF.

This chain's CDR3 is CASSEDGSSYNEQFF. The CDR3 bases are TGTGCCAGCAGCGAGGACGGGAGCTCCTACAATGAGCAGTTCTTC. The rearrangement uses TRBV5-6 and TRBJ2-1; maybe TRBD2 (6 bases). CDR1 is SGHDT and CDR2 is YYEEEE in the germline V gene. The CDR3 contains 15 residues. Trimming removed 4 bases from V and 0 bases from J, with 11 bases in between.

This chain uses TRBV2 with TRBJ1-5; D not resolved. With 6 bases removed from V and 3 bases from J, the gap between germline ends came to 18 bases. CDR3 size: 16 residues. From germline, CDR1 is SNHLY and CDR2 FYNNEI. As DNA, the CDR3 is TGTGCCAGCAGCCCGGAGAAGTCCGTATTCAATCAGCCCCAGCATTTT. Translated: CASSPEKSVFNQPQHF.

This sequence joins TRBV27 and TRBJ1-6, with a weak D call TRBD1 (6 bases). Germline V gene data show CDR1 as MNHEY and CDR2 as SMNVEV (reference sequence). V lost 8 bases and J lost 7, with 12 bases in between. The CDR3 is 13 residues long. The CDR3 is CASSRQENSPLHF. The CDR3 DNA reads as TGTGCCAGCTCCCGACAGGAGAATTCACCCCTCCACTTT.

CDR3: CASSQPGKSRVNVLTF. CDR3 in DNA: TGCGCCAGCAGCCAACCAGGGAAATCTCGGGTCAACGTCCTGACTTTC. The chain joins TRBV4-1 to TRBJ2-6, with TRBD1 as a possible D gene (5 bases). The CDR3 has 16 amino acids. Per germline, CDR1 MGHRA and CDR2 YSYEKL. Trimming removed 2 bases at V and 9 bases at J, with 17 bases between.

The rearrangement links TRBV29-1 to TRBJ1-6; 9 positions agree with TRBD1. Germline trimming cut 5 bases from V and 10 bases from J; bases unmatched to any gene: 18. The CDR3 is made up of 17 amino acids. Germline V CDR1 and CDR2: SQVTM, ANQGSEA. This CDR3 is CSVQWTDGGQGKSPLHF. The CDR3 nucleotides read TGCAGCGTTCAATGGACTGATGGGGGACAGGGTAAATCACCCCTCCACTTT. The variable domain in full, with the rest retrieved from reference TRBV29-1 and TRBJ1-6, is SAVISQKPSRDICQRGTSLTIQCQVDSQVTMMFWYRQQPGQSLTLIATANQGSEATYESGFVIDKFPISRPNLTFSTLTVSNMSPEDSSIYLCSVQWTDGGQGKSPLHFGNGTRLTVT.